Below, 10 T cell receptor beta chains from the same sample are listed, as sequenced in a study of T cells in Graves' hyperthyroidism and ophthalmopathy. There were TCR beta CDR3 regions amplified from RNA transcripts. The HTBI primer set drove a first-round RT-PCR of the TCR CDR3. A single record per CDR3 protein comes from TCRdb applying MiXCR to the multiplex PCR reads. The repertoire has hundreds of thousands of distinct CDR3 sequences, about two fifths of them found once; the top ten carry 7.5% to 9.5%. The sample comprised blood. The receptors derive from a man younger than 30 with Graves' hyperthyroidism.

The chain couples TRBV6-6 to TRBJ1-2, with D perhaps matching TRBD1 (5 bases). The V end was cut by 8 bases, the J end by 8 bases, with 15 bases between. The CDR3 sequence is 12 residues long. In germline, CDR1 is MNHNY, CDR2 SVGAGI (reference sequence). CDR3 DNA: TGTGCCAGCGGGCAGGGTATAGGGGGCTACACCTTC. Translation: CASGQGIGGYTF.

This clonotype turned up a few times. J is TRBJ2-2 and V is TRBV7-2; the D gene is possibly TRBD1 (6 bases). The CDR3 covers 18 residues. V was cut by 3 bases and J by 5 bases, with 22 bases left in between. Germline CDR1 reads SGHTA; CDR2 reads FQGNSA. In DNA, the CDR3 is TGTGCCAGCAGCTTGGGGGCGAACCAGGGAATTGGGACCGGGGAGCTGTTTTTT. Translation: CASSLGANQGIGTGELFF.

This clonotype was seen repeatedly, ten times or more. The J gene is TRBJ1-1, the V gene TRBV2; the D is unclear. The V and J ends lost 4 bases and 4 bases respectively, with 10 bases between them. The germline CDR1 and CDR2 sequences are SNHLY and FYNNEI. The CDR3 runs 13 residues. DNA for the CDR3: TGTGCCAGCAGTGGACCCCCGGGCACTGAAGCTTTCTTT. Amino acid sequence: CASSGPPGTEAFF.

At least ten counts were recorded for this clonotype. CDR3 in DNA: TGTGCCAGCAGCTTGGGAGTCCAGGCCCACACCTTC. This encodes CASSLGVQAHTF. This chain connects TRBV5-6 to TRBJ1-2, with no clear D. V lost 0 bases and J lost 12, with 12 bases in between. The CDR3 has 12 amino acids. The V gene's germline CDR1 is SGHDT and CDR2 YYEEEE. The full variable domain, its missing parts supplied by reference TRBV5-6 and TRBJ1-2, is DAGVTQSPTHLIKTRGQQVTLRCSPKSGHDTVSWYQQALGQGPQFIFQYYEEEERQRGNFPDRFSGHQFPNYSSELNVNALLLGDSALYLCASSLGVQAHTFGSGTRLTVV.

The chain is built from TRBV2 and TRBJ2-5; 8 nucleotides line up with TRBD1. The CDR3 has 15 residues. Germline V gene sequence: CDR1 SNHLY, CDR2 FYNNEI. The junction had 9 bases not matched to a gene; V was cut back by 5 bases and J by 4 bases. The CDR3 here is CASSWSGGDGETQYF. CDR3 nucleotide sequence: TGTGCCAGCAGTTGGTCAGGGGGCGACGGAGAGACCCAGTACTTC.

This clonotype was observed at least ten times. This sequence joins TRBV10-3 and TRBJ1-1; 8 bases fit TRBD1. This CDR3 contains 13 residues. Germline assignment: CDR1 ENHRY and CDR2 SYGVKD. J lost 4 bases, V lost 4 bases, and 2 bases had no gene match. The DNA for the CDR3 is TGTGCCATCAGTGGACAGGGGAGCACTGAAGCTTTCTTT. It is translated as CAISGQGSTEAFF.

J is TRBJ1-1 and V is TRBV15, with 8 bases fitting TRBD1. The trim removed 3 bases at V and 5 bases at J, leaving 11 bases unmatched. Germline V gene data show CDR1 as LNHNV and CDR2 as YYDKDF (reference sequence). CDR3 size: 16 residues. CDR3 sequence reads: CATSSVTKQGGTEAFF. The CDR3 coding sequence is TGTGCCACCAGCAGCGTTACCAAACAGGGGGGAACTGAAGCTTTCTTT.

The rearrangement uses TRBV10-3 and TRBJ2-2, with D maybe TRBD2 (5 bases). Trimming shortened V by 4 bases and J by 3 bases, and 6 bases separated the two germline ends. The CDR3 covers 13 residues. Germline lookup yields CDR1 ENHRY and CDR2 SYGVKD. In DNA, the CDR3 is TGTGCCATCAGTGGAGGGCACACCGGGGAGCTGTTTTTT. Its protein product is CAISGGHTGELFF.

The chain couples TRBV19 to TRBJ1-5; D is perhaps TRBD1 (6 bases). Germline V CDR1 and CDR2: LNHDA, SQIVND (reference sequence). The V and J ends lost 1 base and 6 bases respectively, with 10 bases between them. The CDR3 consists of 14 residues. The CDR3 here is CASSIAGGSQPQHF. CDR3 nucleotides: TGTGCCAGTAGTATAGCCGGGGGCAGTCAGCCCCAGCATTTT.

The chain employs TRBV6-6 and TRBJ1-1; D might be TRBD1 (5 bases). This CDR3 spans 14 amino acids. Per germline, CDR1 MNHNY and CDR2 SVGAGI (reference sequence). Between the trimmed V and J ends, which lost 7 bases and 4 bases, there was a span of 16 bases. CDR3: CASTLGGSSTEAFF. CDR3 coding DNA: TGTGCCAGCACCCTGGGGGGGTCTTCCACTGAAGCTTTCTTT.